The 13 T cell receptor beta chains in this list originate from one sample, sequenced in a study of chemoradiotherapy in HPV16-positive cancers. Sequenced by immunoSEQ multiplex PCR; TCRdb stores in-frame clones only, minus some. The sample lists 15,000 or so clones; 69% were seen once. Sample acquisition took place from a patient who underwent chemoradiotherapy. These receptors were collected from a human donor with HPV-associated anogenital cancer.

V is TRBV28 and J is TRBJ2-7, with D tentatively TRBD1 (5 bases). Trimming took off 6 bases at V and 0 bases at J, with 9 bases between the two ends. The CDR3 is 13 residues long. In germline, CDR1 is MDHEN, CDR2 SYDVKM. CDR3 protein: CASRHGHSYEQYF. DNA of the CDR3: TGTGCCAGCAGACACGGACACTCCTACGAGCAGTACTTC.

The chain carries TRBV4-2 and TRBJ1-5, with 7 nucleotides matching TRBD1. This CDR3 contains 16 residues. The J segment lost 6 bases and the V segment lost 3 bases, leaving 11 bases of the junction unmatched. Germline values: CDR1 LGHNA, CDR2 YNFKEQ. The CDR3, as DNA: TGTGCCAGCAGCCAGGAACAGGGGATTGGAGGTCAGCCCCAGCATTTT. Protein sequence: CASSQEQGIGGQPQHF.

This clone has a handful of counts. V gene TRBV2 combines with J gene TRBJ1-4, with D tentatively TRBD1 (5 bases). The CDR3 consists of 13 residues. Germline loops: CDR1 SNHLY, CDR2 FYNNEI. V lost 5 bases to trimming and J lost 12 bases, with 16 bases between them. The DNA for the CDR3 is TGTGCCAGCAGTAGGGGACCGACCAGGGAACTGTTTTTT. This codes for CASSRGPTRELFF.

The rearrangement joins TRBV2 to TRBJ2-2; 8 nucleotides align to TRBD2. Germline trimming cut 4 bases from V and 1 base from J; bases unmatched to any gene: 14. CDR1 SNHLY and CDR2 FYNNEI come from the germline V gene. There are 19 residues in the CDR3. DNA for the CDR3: TGTGCCAGCAGTGTATTTCGGTTGGGGCTAGCGGGGAACACCGGGGAGCTGTTTTTT. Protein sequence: CASSVFRLGLAGNTGELFF.

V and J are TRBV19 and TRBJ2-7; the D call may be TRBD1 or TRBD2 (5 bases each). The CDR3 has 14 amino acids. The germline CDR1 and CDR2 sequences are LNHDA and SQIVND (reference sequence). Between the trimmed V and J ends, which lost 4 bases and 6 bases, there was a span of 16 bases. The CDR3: CASSRGSASGEQYF. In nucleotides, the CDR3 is TGTGCCAGTAGTAGGGGGTCGGCATCGGGCGAGCAGTACTTC. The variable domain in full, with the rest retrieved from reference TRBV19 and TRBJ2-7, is DGGITQSPKYLFRKEGQNVTLSCEQNLNHDAMYWYRQDPGQGLRLIYYSQIVNDFQKGDIAEGYSVSREKKESFPLTVTSAQKNPTAFYLCASSRGSASGEQYFGPGTRLTVT.

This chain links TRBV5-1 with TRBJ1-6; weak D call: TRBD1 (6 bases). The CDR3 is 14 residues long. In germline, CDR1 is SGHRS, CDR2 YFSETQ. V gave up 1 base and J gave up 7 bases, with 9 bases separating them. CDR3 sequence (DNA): TGCGCCAGCAGCTTGACACAGGGAAATTCACCCCTCCACTTT. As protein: CASSLTQGNSPLHF.

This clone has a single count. The CDR3 here is CASSTRQGSITDTQYF. The CDR3 nucleotides are TGTGCCAGCAGCACTAGACAGGGGTCGATCACAGATACGCAGTATTTT. The rearrangement links TRBV5-8 to TRBJ2-3, with 8 nucleotides matching TRBD1. Trimming took 4 bases from V and 2 from J; bases not matched to a gene: 9. The germline CDR1 and CDR2 sequences are SGHTS and YDEGEE. The length of the CDR3 is 16 residues.

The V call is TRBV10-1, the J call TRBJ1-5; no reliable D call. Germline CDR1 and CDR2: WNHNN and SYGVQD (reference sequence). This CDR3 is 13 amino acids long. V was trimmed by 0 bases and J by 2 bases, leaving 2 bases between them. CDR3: CASSESGNQPQHF. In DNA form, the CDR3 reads TGCGCCAGCAGTGAGTCTGGCAATCAGCCCCAGCATTTT.

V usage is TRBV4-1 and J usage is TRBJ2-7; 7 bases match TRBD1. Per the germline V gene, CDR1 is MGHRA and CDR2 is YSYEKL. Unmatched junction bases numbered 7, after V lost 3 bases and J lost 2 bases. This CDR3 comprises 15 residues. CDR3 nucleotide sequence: TGCGCCAGCAGCCACGGACAGGCCCGAACCTACGAGCAGTACTTC. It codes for CASSHGQARTYEQYF.

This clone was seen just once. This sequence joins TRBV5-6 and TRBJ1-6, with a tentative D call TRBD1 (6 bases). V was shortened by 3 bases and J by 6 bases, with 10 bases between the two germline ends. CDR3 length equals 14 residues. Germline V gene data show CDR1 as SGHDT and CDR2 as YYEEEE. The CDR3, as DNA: TGTGCCAGCAGCTCTACAGGGATTAATTCACCCCTCCACTTT. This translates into CASSSTGINSPLHF.

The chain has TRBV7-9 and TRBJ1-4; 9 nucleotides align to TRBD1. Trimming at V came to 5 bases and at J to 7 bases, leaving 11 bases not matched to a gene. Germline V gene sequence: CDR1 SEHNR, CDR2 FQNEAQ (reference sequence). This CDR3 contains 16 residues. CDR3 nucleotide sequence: TGTGCCAGCAGCCGTAGGGGGACAGGGATCCTTGAAAAACTGTTTTTT. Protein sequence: CASSRRGTGILEKLFF.

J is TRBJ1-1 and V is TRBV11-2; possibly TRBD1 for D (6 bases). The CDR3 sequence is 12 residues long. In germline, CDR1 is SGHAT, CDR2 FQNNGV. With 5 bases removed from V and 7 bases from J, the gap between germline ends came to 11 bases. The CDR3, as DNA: TGTGCCAGCAGCGCCACAGGGATTGAAGCTTTCTTT. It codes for CASSATGIEAFF.

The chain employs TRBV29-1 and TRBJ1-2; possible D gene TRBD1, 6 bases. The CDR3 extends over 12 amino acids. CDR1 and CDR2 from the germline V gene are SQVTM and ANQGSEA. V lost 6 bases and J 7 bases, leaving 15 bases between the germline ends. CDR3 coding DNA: TGCAGCGTCTTTGTTTCAGGGGTTGGCTACACCTTC. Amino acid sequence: CSVFVSGVGYTF.